The present T cell receptor beta chain was sequenced within a study of T cell changes during pregnancy in multiple sclerosis. V shed 3 bases and J 10 bases; nucleotides not matched to a gene: 0. Germline V gene lookup returns CDR1 SEHNR and CDR2 FQNEAQ (reference sequence). The length of the CDR3 is 11 residues. The protocol was immunoSEQ multiplex PCR, while the TCRdb copy is restricted to in-frame clones and leaves out a portion. The table includes tens of thousands of clones, roughly 93% detected once. The specimen comprised peripheral blood, sampled in the second trimester of pregnancy. The chain employs TRBV7-9 and TRBJ2-1; 7 nucleotides agree with TRBD2. This TCR was sampled from a female donor with multiple sclerosis, enrolled in a pregnancy study. The CDR3 region has the DNA TGTGCCAGCAGCTTGGGAGGGGAGCAGTTCTTC. Its translation: CASSLGGEQFF.